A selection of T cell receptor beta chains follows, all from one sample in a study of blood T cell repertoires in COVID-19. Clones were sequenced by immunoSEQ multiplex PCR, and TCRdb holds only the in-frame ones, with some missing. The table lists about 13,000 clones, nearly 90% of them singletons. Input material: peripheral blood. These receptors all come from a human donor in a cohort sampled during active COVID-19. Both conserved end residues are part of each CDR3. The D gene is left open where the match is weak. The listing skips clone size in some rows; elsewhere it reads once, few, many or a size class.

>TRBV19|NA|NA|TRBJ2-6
TGTGCCAGTCGGCAGGGTGCTGGGGCCAACGTCCTGACTTTC
CASRQGAGANVLTF
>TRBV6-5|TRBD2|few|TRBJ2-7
TGTGCCAGCAGTTACTCCGGGACTAGTCGCTACGAGCAGTACTTC
CASSYSGTSRYEQYF
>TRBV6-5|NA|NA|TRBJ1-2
TGTGCCAGCAGTTCTGGACACGGCAACTATGGCTACACCTTC
CASSSGHGNYGYTF
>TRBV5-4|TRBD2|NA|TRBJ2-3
TGTGCCAGCAGCGCGGGACTAGCGGGGGGGCCTTATACGCAGTATTTT
CASSAGLAGGPYTQYF
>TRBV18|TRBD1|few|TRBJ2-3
TGTGCCAGCTCACCGGGACAGGGAGGGCAGTATTTT
CASSPGQGGQYF
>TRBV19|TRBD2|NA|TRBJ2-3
TGTGCCAGTAGTATGCGGCGGGGGGCCGCAGATACGCAGTATTTT
CASSMRRGAADTQYF
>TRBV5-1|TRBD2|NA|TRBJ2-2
TGCGCCAGCAGCTCCAGGGATAGCGGGGGGGCCGTGAACACCGGGGAGCTGTTTTTT
CASSSRDSGGAVNTGELFF
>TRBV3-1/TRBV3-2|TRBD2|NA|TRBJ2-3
TGTGCCAGCAGCCACCCCTCGGGGGGGCCGGGAGATACGCAGTATTTT
CASSHPSGGPGDTQYF
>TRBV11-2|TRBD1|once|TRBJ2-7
TGTGCCAGCAGTTGGACAGGGGGGTCCTACGAGCAGTACTTC
CASSWTGGSYEQYF
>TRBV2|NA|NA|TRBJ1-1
TGTGCCAGCAGCTGGGAGGGGGGTGCTTTCTTT
CASSWEGGAFF
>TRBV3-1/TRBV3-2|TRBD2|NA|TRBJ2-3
TGTGCCAGCAGCCAATTAGCGGGGGGGTACACAGATACGCAGTATTTT
CASSQLAGGYTDTQYF
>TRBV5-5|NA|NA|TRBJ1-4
TGTGCCAGCAGCTTGTGGTCGGCGGCAACTAATGAAAAACTGTTTTTT
CASSLWSAATNEKLFF
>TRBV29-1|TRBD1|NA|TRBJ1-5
TGCAGCGTTGCGGGACAGGGGATCAATCAGCCCCAGCATTTT
CSVAGQGINQPQHF
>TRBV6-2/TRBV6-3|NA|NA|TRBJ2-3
TGTGCCAGCAGTGGCGGATCAGATACGCAGTATTTT
CASSGGSDTQYF
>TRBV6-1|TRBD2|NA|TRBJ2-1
TGTGCCAGCAGTGAAGTTAGCGGGGCACTAAATGAGCAGTTCTTC
CASSEVSGALNEQFF
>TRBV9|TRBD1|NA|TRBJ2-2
TGTGCCAGCAGCGTTGGGACAGTTAACACCGGGGAGCTGTTTTTT
CASSVGTVNTGELFF
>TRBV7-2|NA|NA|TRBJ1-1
TGTGCCAGCAGCCCCGGACTGGGGAACACTGAAGCTTTCTTT
CASSPGLGNTEAFF
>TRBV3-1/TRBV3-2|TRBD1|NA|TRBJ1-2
TGTGCCAGCAGCCAAGGGGACAGTAGGGACTATGGCTACACCTTC
CASSQGDSRDYGYTF
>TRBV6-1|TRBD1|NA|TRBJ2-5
TGTGCCAGCAGTGCCGGGACAGGAGGGGCTGATCAAGAGACCCAGTACTTC
CASSAGTGGADQETQYF
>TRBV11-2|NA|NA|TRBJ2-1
TGTGCCAGCAGCAAAGGCGGGATCCCCTACAATGAGCAGTTCTTC
CASSKGGIPYNEQFF
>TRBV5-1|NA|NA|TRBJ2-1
TGCGCCAGCAGCTTCGGAGGGGGCATAGACAATGAGCAGTTCTTC
CASSFGGGIDNEQFF
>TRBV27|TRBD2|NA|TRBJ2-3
TGTGCCAGCAGTTCACTCGTGGGGGGGAGCACAGATACGCAGTATTTT
CASSSLVGGSTDTQYF
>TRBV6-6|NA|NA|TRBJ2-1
TGTGCCAGCAGTTACTCCACCAGGAATGAGCAGTTCTTC
CASSYSTRNEQFF
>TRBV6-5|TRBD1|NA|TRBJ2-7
TGTGCCAGCAGACCCGGGACAGGCCCTTACGAGCAGTACTTC
CASRPGTGPYEQYF
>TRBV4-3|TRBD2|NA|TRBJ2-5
TGCGCCAGCAGCCAAGGACTAGCGGGGGACCAAGAGACCCAGTACTTC
CASSQGLAGDQETQYF
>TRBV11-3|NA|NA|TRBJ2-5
TGTGCCAGCAGCTTAGCTCCCGTTGGACTCGCTCAAGAGACCCAGTACTTC
CASSLAPVGLAQETQYF
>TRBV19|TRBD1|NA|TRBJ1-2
TGTGCCAGTAGTATAACCACAGGGGTTGGCTACACCTTC
CASSITTGVGYTF
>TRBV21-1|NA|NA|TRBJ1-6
TGTGCCAGCAGCAACGACAGGGGGTCGGGTTCACCCCTCCACTTT
CASSNDRGSGSPLHF
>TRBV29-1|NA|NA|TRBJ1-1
TGCAGCGTTACCAGGGCGAACGCTGAAGCTTTCTTT
CSVTRANAEAFF
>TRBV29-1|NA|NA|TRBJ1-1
TGCAGCGTTGACGAGGGTCTGAACACTGAAGCTTTCTTT
CSVDEGLNTEAFF
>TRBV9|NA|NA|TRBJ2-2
TGTGCCAGCAGCGTAGCTTGGGGCTACGCCGGGGAGCTGTTTTTT
CASSVAWGYAGELFF
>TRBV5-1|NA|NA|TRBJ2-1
TGCGCCAGCAGGGGGGGCGGGAGTTCCTACAATGAGCAGTTCTTC
CASRGGGSSYNEQFF
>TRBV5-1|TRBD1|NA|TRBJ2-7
TGCGCCAGCAGCTTGACCGGGACAGGTGAATACGAGCAGTACTTC
CASSLTGTGEYEQYF
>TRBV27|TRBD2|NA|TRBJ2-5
TGTGCCAGCAGTTTAGGAGCGGGGGAAGAGACCCAGTACTTC
CASSLGAGEETQYF
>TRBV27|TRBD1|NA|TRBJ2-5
TGTGCCAGCGCGGACAGGGAAGAGACCCAGTACTTC
CASADREETQYF
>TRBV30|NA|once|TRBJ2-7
TGTGCCTGGGCCCAGGGTCTAAAAGGAGACGAGCAGTACTTC
CAWAQGLKGDEQYF
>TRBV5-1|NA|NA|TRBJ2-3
TGCGCCAGCAGCTTGGGGCTAGCCCGGGAACCAGATACGCAGTATTTT
CASSLGLAREPDTQYF
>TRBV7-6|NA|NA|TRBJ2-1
TGTGCCAGCAGCCCAAGCAGGGGCTCCTACAATGAGCAGTTCTTC
CASSPSRGSYNEQFF
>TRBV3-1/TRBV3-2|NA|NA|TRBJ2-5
TGTGCCAGCAGCCTCACGGGGGGCTTTGAGACCCAGTACTTC
CASSLTGGFETQYF
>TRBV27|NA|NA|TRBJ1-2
TGTGCCAGCAGTCCTACTCCTCGGCAGGGGTGGTTGGATGGCTACACCTTC
CASSPTPRQGWLDGYTF
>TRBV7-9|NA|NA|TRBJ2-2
TGTGCCAGCAGCTTTGCGGTGAACACCGGGGAGCTGTTTTTT
CASSFAVNTGELFF
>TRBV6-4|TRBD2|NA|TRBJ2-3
TGTGCCAGCAGTGACTCGAGTCTTGGCGGGGGGGCAGGAGATACGCAGTATTTT
CASSDSSLGGGAGDTQYF
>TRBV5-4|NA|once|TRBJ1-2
TGTGCCAGCAGCTTGGATCAGGGTTATGGCTACACCTTC
CASSLDQGYGYTF
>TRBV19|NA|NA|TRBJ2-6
TGTGCCAGTAGCGCAGGTCTAATCGACTCTGGGGCCAACGTCCTGACTTTC
CASSAGLIDSGANVLTF
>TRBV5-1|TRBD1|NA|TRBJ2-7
TGCGCCAGCAGAGTAATTCAGGGGGAAACCTACGAGCAGTACTTC
CASRVIQGETYEQYF
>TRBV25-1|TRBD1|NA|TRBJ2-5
TGTGCCAGCTCCTTCCCCACAGGGGGACAAGAGACCCAGTACTTC
CASSFPTGGQETQYF
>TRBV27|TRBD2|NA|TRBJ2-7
TGTGCCAGCAGTTCCCAGACTAGCGGGGGAATCTCCTACGAGCAGTACTTC
CASSSQTSGGISYEQYF
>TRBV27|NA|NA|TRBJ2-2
TGTGCCAGCACCCAAGCTCGGGGTATCTACCGGGAGCTGTTTTTT
CASTQARGIYRELFF
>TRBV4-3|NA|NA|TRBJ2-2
TGCGCCAGCAGCCAAGAATTACAGTCAGACGGGGAGCTGTTTTTT
CASSQELQSDGELFF
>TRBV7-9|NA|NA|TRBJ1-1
TGTGCCAGCAGCTTATCGGGACTTCTAAACACTGAAGCTTTCTTT
CASSLSGLLNTEAFF
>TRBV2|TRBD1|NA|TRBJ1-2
TGTGCCAGCAGTGAGCAGGGGGCAAACTATGGCTACACCTTC
CASSEQGANYGYTF
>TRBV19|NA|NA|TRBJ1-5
TGTGCCAGCCACCCCGGGGGGACTAGGGGTCAGCCCCAGCATTTT
CASHPGGTRGQPQHF
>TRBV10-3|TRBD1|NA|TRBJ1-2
TGTGCCATCAGGCTCCAGGGGGAAGGTGGCTACACCTTC
CAIRLQGEGGYTF
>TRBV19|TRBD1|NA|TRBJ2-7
TGTGCCAGTAGCCGACAGGGTACCTACGAGCAGTACTTC
CASSRQGTYEQYF
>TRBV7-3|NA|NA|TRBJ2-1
TGTGCCAGCAGCTTAAGCGCTCGGGGTGAGCAGTTCTTC
CASSLSARGEQFF
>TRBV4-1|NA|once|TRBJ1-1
TGCGCCAGCAGCCATTCGGGGGGCACTGAAGCTTTCTTT
CASSHSGGTEAFF
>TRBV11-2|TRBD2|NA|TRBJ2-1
TGTGCCAGCAGCTTTCGGGTCTTAGCGGGGGGCGACAATGAGCAGTTCTTC
CASSFRVLAGGDNEQFF